This TCR beta chain emerged from a study of identical twins. With regard to this clonotype: Its specificity is not known.

The CDR3 is made up of 16 amino acids. The germline V and J ends were trimmed by 6 bases and 4 bases, with 21 bases remaining between them. The study, taken as a whole, reports: Reduced insertions were recorded for abundant cord blood beta clonotypes, with no such pattern in memory repertoires. Invariant MAIT and iNKT cells could partly confound zero-insertion analyses.

MiXCR, run by TCRdb on the 5' RACE reads, gives a single entry per CDR3 protein. The sample lists hundreds of thousands of distinct CDR3 sequences; roughly 20% were seen once. The sample was also linked to a second study, of T cells expressing NK-cell markers. That report notes: Seven donors tested HCMV-seropositive and one tested seronegative among the eight sequenced.

This TCR was sampled from a woman aged 18-29 years in good health. The chain uses TRBV12-3 or TRBV12-4 and TRBJ1-1, with D possibly TRBD1 on 5 matching bases. The sequenced material came from PBMCs. CDR3 bases: TGTGCCAGCAGCGACACCGGGACCTCTAGGTTCACTGAAGCTTTCTTT. Encoded protein: CASSDTGTSRFTEAFF.